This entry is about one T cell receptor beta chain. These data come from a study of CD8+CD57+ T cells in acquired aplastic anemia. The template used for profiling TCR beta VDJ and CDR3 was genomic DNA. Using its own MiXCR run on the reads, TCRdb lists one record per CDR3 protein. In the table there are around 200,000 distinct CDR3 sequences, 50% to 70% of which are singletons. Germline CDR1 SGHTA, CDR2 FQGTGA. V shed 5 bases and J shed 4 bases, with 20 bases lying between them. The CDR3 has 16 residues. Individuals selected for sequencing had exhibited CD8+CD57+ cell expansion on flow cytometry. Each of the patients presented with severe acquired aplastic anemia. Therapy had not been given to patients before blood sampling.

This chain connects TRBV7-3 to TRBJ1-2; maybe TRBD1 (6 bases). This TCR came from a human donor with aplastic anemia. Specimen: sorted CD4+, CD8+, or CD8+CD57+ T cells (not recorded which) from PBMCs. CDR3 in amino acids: CASSPSPQGRGYGYTF. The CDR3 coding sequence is TGTGCCAGCAGCCCATCACCACAGGGAAGGGGCTATGGCTACACCTTC.